This T cell receptor (beta chain) was documented in a study of shared clonotypes between healthy human individuals. The V gene lost 3 bases and the J gene lost 2 bases, with 11 bases spanning the gap. Germline V gene sequence: CDR1 SGHVS, CDR2 FQNEAQ. This CDR3 comprises 15 residues. Produced via immunoSEQ multiplex PCR; TCRdb's table is partial and in-frame only. The sample consists of 1.5 million to 2.5 million clones, 85% to 95% of them appearing once. Only CD45RO-negative cells positively selected for CCR7 counted as naive CD8 cells, so terminally differentiated effector memory CD45RA+ cells were excluded.

This chain links TRBV7-8 with TRBJ2-1; the D gene is possibly TRBD1 (6 bases). The sequence was obtained from a young man in good health. Source material: naive CD8+ T cells sorted from blood. CDR3 DNA: TGTGCCAGCAGCTTCGGACAGAAAACCTACAATGAGCAGTTCTTC. As protein: CASSFGQKTYNEQFF.